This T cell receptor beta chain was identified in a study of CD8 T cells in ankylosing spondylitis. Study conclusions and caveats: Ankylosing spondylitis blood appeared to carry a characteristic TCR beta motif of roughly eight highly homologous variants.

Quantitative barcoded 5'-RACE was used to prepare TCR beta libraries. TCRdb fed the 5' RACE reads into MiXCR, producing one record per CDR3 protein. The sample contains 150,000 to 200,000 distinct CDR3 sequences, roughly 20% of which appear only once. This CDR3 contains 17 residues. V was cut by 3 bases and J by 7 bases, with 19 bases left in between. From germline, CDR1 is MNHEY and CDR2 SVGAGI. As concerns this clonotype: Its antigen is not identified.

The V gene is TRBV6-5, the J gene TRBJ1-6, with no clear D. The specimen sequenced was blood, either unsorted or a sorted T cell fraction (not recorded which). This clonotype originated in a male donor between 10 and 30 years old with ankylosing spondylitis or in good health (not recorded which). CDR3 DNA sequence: TGTGCCAGCAGTTATTCCCACCGGGGTATTCGGAATTCACCCCTCCACTTT. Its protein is CASSYSHRGIRNSPLHF.